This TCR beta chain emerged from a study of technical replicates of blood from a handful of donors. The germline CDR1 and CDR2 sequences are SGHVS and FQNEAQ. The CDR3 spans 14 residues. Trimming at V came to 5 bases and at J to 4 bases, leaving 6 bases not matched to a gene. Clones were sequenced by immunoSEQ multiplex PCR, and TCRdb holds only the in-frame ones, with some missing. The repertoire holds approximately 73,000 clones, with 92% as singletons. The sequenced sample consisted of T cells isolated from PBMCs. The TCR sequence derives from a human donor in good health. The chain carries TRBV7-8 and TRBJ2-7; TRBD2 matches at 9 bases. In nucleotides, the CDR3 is TGTGCCAGCAGCATGACTAGCGGTGCTTACGAGCAGTACTTC. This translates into CASSMTSGAYEQYF.